The source of this TCR beta chain is a study of read filtering for tumor transcriptome and immune sequencing. V gave up 2 bases and J gave up 1 base, with 8 bases separating them. Looked up from germline, CDR1 is MNHEY and CDR2 is SMNVEV (reference sequence). The CDR3 runs to 15 residues. From roughly 390 ng of RNA, a library with molecular barcoded alpha/delta and beta/gamma adaptors was made. Each CDR3 protein gets one entry after TCRdb re-called the reads with MiXCR. The sample carries approximately 140,000 distinct CDR3 sequences, about 13% recorded once. This clonotype was seen at least ten times.

V and J are TRBV27 and TRBJ2-2, with D perhaps matching TRBD1 (6 bases). The sequence was collected from a donor older than 35 with multiple myeloma. The sequenced sample consisted of a population of CD138-negative cells sorted from bone marrow. The CDR3 bases are TGTGCCAGCAGTTTAGGGACAATGAACACCGGGGAGCTGTTTTTT. The encoded protein is CASSLGTMNTGELFF.